The rows below give T cell receptor beta chains drawn from one sample of a study of beta chain features in type 1 diabetes. Data came from immunoSEQ multiplex PCR; TCRdb stores just in-frame clones and leaves some out. The sample has 900,000 or so clones, roughly 16% seen once. Sequenced material: naive CD4+ T cells from blood. The receptors originated from a woman under 30 in good health. Each CDR3 is given with its conserved first and last residue. Fields, in order: J gene, D gene, clone size, V gene, CDR3 protein, CDR3 DNA. A D gene is named only where the DNA matches it firmly. Clone sizes are given selectively: once, few, many, or a class where the clone is expanded.

>TRBJ2-6|NA|NA|TRBV2
CASKAVRAGLGANVLTF
TGTGCCAGCAAAGCGGTCAGGGCAGGGCTAGGGGCCAACGTCCTGACTTTC
>TRBJ2-2|NA|few|TRBV2
CASSEAGSQRVNTGELFF
TGTGCCAGCAGTGAAGCAGGATCCCAGCGGGTCAACACCGGGGAGCTGTTTTTT
>TRBJ2-2|NA|NA|TRBV2
CASGAGSSNTGELFF
TGTGCCAGCGGGGCCGGGTCCTCAAACACCGGGGAGCTGTTTTTT
>TRBJ2-1|NA|few|TRBV7-8
CASSPRRAINYNEQFF
TGTGCCAGCAGCCCCCGGAGGGCCATTAACTACAATGAGCAGTTCTTC
>TRBJ2-4|NA|NA|TRBV15
CATAVGGNIQYF
TGTGCCACCGCGGTCGGAGGGAACATTCAGTACTTC
>TRBJ2-3|NA|NA|TRBV4-2
CASSQGRSAGNTQYF
TGTGCCAGCAGCCAAGGGCGGTCCGCGGGGAATACGCAGTATTTT
>TRBJ2-3|NA|NA|TRBV21-1
CASKTGKRVVLF
TGTGCCAGCAAAACGGGTAAAAGGGTAGTATTATTT
>TRBJ2-2|NA|few|TRBV5-1
CASSSKAGPNTGELFF
TGCGCCAGCAGCTCTAAAGCGGGTCCAAACACCGGGGAGCTGTTTTTT
>TRBJ1-2|TRBD1|once|TRBV6-6
CASTYDRTGTSGGYTF
TGTGCCAGCACCTACGACCGGACAGGGACCTCGGGCGGCTACACCTTC
>TRBJ2-3|TRBD1|NA|TRBV19
CATDRGGGTDTQYF
TGTGCCACCGACAGGGGGGGAGGCACAGATACGCAGTATTTT
>TRBJ1-1|NA|NA|TRBV7-2
CASSLAGRLGSHTEAFF
TGTGCCAGCAGCTTAGCGGGCAGGCTGGGGTCGCACACTGAAGCTTTCTTT
>TRBJ2-7|TRBD1|NA|TRBV10-3
CAISGRRTGTLTYEQYF
TGTGCCATCAGTGGAAGGAGGACAGGGACCCTCACCTACGAGCAGTACTTC
>TRBJ2-7|NA|NA|TRBV28
CASIGGDSYEQYF
TGTGCCAGCATCGGCGGGGACTCCTACGAGCAGTACTTC
>TRBJ2-3|NA|NA|TRBV7-3
CASSFNGGTDTQYF
TGTGCCAGCAGCTTTAATGGCGGTACAGATACGCAGTATTTT
>TRBJ2-7|NA|NA|TRBV7-2
CASSQFKGPYEQYF
TGTGCCAGCAGCCAATTCAAGGGACCCTACGAGCAGTACTTC
>TRBJ1-3|NA|few|TRBV28
CASVRGMDHSGNTIYF
TGTGCCAGCGTTAGGGGTATGGACCACTCTGGAAACACCATATATTTT
>TRBJ2-5|NA|NA|TRBV11-3
CASSLGNVETQYF
TGTGCCAGCAGTCTAGGGAACGTGGAGACCCAGTACTTC
>TRBJ2-3|NA|few|TRBV4-3
CASSHGHLETDTQYF
TGCGCCAGCAGCCATGGACACCTAGAAACAGATACGCAGTATTTT
>TRBJ1-1|NA|few|TRBV5-1
CASSFSGVRNLNTEAFF
TGCGCCAGCAGCTTTTCCGGGGTCCGTAACCTGAACACTGAAGCTTTCTTT
>TRBJ2-3|NA|NA|TRBV7-8
CASSLALVENTQYF
TGTGCCAGCAGCTTAGCGCTGGTGGAAAATACGCAGTATTTT
>TRBJ2-1|TRBD2|few|TRBV28
CASSPLTSGARFSYNEQFF
TGTGCCAGCAGTCCCCTGACTAGCGGGGCAAGATTCTCCTACAATGAGCAGTTCTTC
>TRBJ2-2|NA|few|TRBV7-3
CASSPSRTNTGELFF
TGTGCCAGCAGCCCCTCCCGGACGAACACCGGGGAGCTGTTTTTT
>TRBJ2-5|TRBD1|NA|TRBV7-9
CASSFGTVHQETQYF
TGTGCCAGCAGCTTTGGGACAGTCCACCAAGAGACCCAGTACTTC
>TRBJ2-6|NA|few|TRBV6-5
CASSAGQIGANVLTF
TGTGCCAGCAGTGCGGGACAGATTGGGGCCAACGTCCTGACTTTC
>TRBJ2-3|NA|few|TRBV4-3
CASSQEGPTDTQYF
TGCGCCAGCAGCCAGGAAGGGCCCACAGATACGCAGTATTTT
>TRBJ2-6|NA|few|TRBV7-3
CASAGTGANVLTF
TGTGCCAGCGCGGGCACCGGGGCCAACGTCCTGACTTTC
>TRBJ1-2|NA|few|TRBV21-1
CASSPRGGYTF
TGTGCCAGCAGCCCAAGGGGTGGCTACACCTTC
>TRBJ2-3|NA|few|TRBV14
CASSHAGSPDTQYF
TGTGCCAGCAGCCACGCGGGATCCCCAGATACGCAGTATTTT
>TRBJ2-1|NA|NA|TRBV19
CASSDSTYNEQFF
TGTGCCAGTAGCGATTCGACGTACAATGAGCAGTTCTTC
>TRBJ2-6|NA|few|TRBV25-1
CASSDWGYSAGANVLTF
TGTGCCAGCAGTGATTGGGGGTACTCGGCTGGGGCCAACGTCCTGACTTTC
>TRBJ2-5|TRBD1|few|TRBV7-9
CASSSGLRGQGRETQYF
TGTGCCAGCAGCTCAGGGCTGAGAGGACAGGGTCGAGAGACCCAGTACTTC
>TRBJ2-2|NA|few|TRBV18
CASSPLDTGELFF
TGTGCCAGCTCACCCCTAGACACCGGGGAGCTGTTTTTT
>TRBJ1-2|NA|NA|TRBV7-2
CASSIQGRYGYTF
TGTGCCAGCAGTATACAGGGAAGGTATGGCTACACCTTC
>TRBJ1-1|TRBD1|NA|TRBV6-1
CASSFDGTDTEAFF
TGTGCCAGCAGCTTCGACGGGACAGACACTGAAGCTTTCTTT
>TRBJ2-7|NA|many|TRBV23-1
CASSQLARIYEQYF
TGCGCCAGCAGTCAACTCGCCCGAATATACGAGCAGTACTTC
>TRBJ2-3|NA|few|TRBV7-8
CASSDLGGTDTQYF
TGTGCCAGCAGCGACTTAGGGGGGACAGATACGCAGTATTTT
>TRBJ2-5|NA|NA|TRBV12-5
CASGLWGGQTDVHF
TGTGCTAGTGGTCTTTGGGGGGGCCAGACGGACGTGCACTTC
>TRBJ2-7|NA|NA|TRBV28
CASSLAGISYEQYF
TGTGCCAGCAGTTTAGCGGGGATATCCTACGAGCAGTACTTC
>TRBJ2-2|TRBD1|few|TRBV4-2
CASSHLGQGFGELFF
TGTGCCAGCAGCCACCTGGGACAGGGGTTTGGGGAGCTGTTTTTT
>TRBJ2-1|TRBD2|NA|TRBV28
CASSRIIAGDNEQFF
TGTGCCAGCAGTCGTATTATAGCGGGAGATAATGAGCAGTTCTTC
>TRBJ2-3|NA|few|TRBV4-3
CASSPGPRDTQYF
TGCGCCAGCAGCCCGGGACCCAGAGATACGCAGTATTTT
>TRBJ2-6|NA|few|TRBV7-2
CASSPLPGANVLTF
TGTGCCAGCAGCCCGCTGCCTGGGGCCAACGTCCTGACTTTC
>TRBJ2-7|NA|few|TRBV18
CASSPQSSYEQYF
TGTGCCAGCTCACCACAGAGCTCCTACGAGCAGTACTTC
>TRBJ2-5|NA|NA|TRBV6-5
CASSYPRGSQETQYF
TGTGCCAGCAGCTACCCCAGGGGCTCCCAAGAGACCCAGTACTTC
>TRBJ1-1|NA|NA|TRBV4-1
CASSQVRPGANTEAFF
TGCGCCAGCAGCCAAGTTCGTCCTGGGGCCAACACTGAAGCTTTCTTT
>TRBJ2-4|NA|few|TRBV11-2
CASSFGRWGEAKNIQYF
TGTGCCAGCAGCTTCGGACGGTGGGGGGAAGCCAAAAACATTCAGTACTTC
>TRBJ2-7|NA|NA|TRBV11-1
CASSLVGLHEQYF
TGTGCCAGCAGCTTAGTGGGGTTGCACGAGCAGTACTTC
>TRBJ2-7|NA|few|TRBV21-1
CASSKICYEQYF
TGTGCCAGCAGCAAAATTTGCTACGAGCAGTACTTC
>TRBJ2-2|NA|NA|TRBV27
CASTREEKTTGELFF
TGTGCCAGCACACGCGAGGAAAAAACGACCGGGGAGCTGTTTTTT
>TRBJ2-7|NA|few|TRBV6-6
CASRTESYEQYF
TGTGCCAGCAGAACGGAGTCCTACGAGCAGTACTTC
>TRBJ2-3|NA|NA|TRBV6-5
CASSYGRGGSQYF
TGTGCCAGCAGTTACGGCCGGGGCGGGTCGCAGTATTTT
>TRBJ1-4|TRBD1|NA|TRBV7-9
CASSPDRGSEKLFF
TGTGCCAGCAGCCCGGACAGGGGCTCCGAAAAACTGTTTTTT
>TRBJ2-6|TRBD1|NA|TRBV10-3
CATTGGAKGANVLTF
TGTGCCACAACAGGGGGCGCGAAAGGGGCCAACGTCCTGACTTTC